This T cell receptor beta chain was obtained from a study of T cell responses to AZD1222 COVID-19 vaccine. The study, taken as a whole, reports: Vaccination with two AZD1222 doses was followed by a rise in Spike-specific TCR breadth and depth. In all cases, repertoires were sampled only after the peak T cell response. Donors, mostly white British, included more females; clonal diversity was possibly underestimated.

This clone was found once. Its target is unknown. Profiled with immunoSEQ multiplex PCR; TCRdb holds only in-frame clones, not every one. The profile shows about 130,000 clones, 89% of them singletons. Germline loops: CDR1 LNHDA, CDR2 SQIVND (reference sequence). CDR3 length equals 18 residues. V lost 6 bases to trimming and J lost 0 bases; unmatched junction nucleotides: 10. This clonotype was sampled from an adult who received the AZD1222 COVID-19 vaccine. The sequencing here drew on peripheral blood, taken 28 days after the second AZD1222 dose. The chain employs TRBV19 and TRBJ1-6; 8 bases fit TRBD1. The CDR3 nucleotides read TGTGCCAGTAGCCGACGGGGTGGACAGGGCTCCTATAATTCACCCCTCCACTTT. Its protein is CASSRRGGQGSYNSPLHF. The full variable domain, with the rest looked up from reference TRBV19 and TRBJ1-6, is DGGITQSPKYLFRKEGQNVTLSCEQNLNHDAMYWYRQDPGQGLRLIYYSQIVNDFQKGDIAEGYSVSREKKESFPLTVTSAQKNPTAFYLCASSRRGGQGSYNSPLHFGNGTRLTVT.